A selection of T cell receptor beta chains follows, all from one sample in a study of blood T cell repertoires in COVID-19. Measured with immunoSEQ multiplex PCR; TCRdb has only the in-frame clones, and not every one. The sample lists over 85,000 clones; about four fifths were seen once. The sample comprised peripheral blood. Source of these receptors: a woman in her 70s with acute or convalescent COVID-19. The CDR3 runs from the conserved cysteine through the conserved F or W. The order of the fields is J gene, D gene, V gene, clone size, CDR3 DNA, CDR3 protein. A D gene is named only where the DNA matches it firmly. Some rows have no size entry. The others give once, few or many, or a class for an expanded clone.

TRBJ1-2 NA TRBV30 NA TGTGCCTGGAGGGGCAGACCAAACTATGGCTACACCTTC CAWRGRPNYGYTF
TRBJ1-1 NA TRBV5-1 NA TGCGCCAGCAGCTTGAGGGGTCCCTCTGAAGCTTTCTTT CASSLRGPSEAFF
TRBJ1-1 NA TRBV5-8 NA TGTGCCAGCAGTCGTCGGACAGAAGCTTTCTTT CASSRRTEAFF
TRBJ1-2 TRBD1 TRBV28 NA TGTGCCAGCAAAACTCCAAAAAAGACAGGGGCCGGCGGATATTATGGCTACACCTTC CASKTPKKTGAGGYYGYTF
TRBJ1-1 NA TRBV6-5 NA TGTGCCAGCAGTTACTCGGTTTCCAGGGCAGAAGCTTTCTTT CASSYSVSRAEAFF
TRBJ1-5 TRBD1 TRBV27 NA TGTGCCAGCAGTTTATACCAGGGGGAAAGTCAGCCCCAGCATTTT CASSLYQGESQPQHF
TRBJ1-2 NA TRBV29-1 NA TGCAGCGCCGAATCCTCCGGGAGCGGCTACACCTTC CSAESSGSGYTF
TRBJ2-7 TRBD1 TRBV6-5 NA TGTGCCAGCAGGGAGACAGGGGCCATGGACGAGCAGTACTTC CASRETGAMDEQYF
TRBJ1-3 TRBD1 TRBV9 NA TGTGCCAGCAGCGTCTCCACAGGGGCTGGGGCTGGAAACACCATATATTTT CASSVSTGAGAGNTIYF
TRBJ1-6 TRBD1 TRBV9 NA TGTGCCAGCAGGGAGGGACAGCTAACCTCACCCCTCCACTTT CASREGQLTSPLHF
TRBJ1-1 NA TRBV6-6 NA TGTGCCAGCAGCTACTCCCCCACTGGTACTGAAGCTTTCTTT CASSYSPTGTEAFF
TRBJ2-2 TRBD1 TRBV29-1 NA TGCAGCGTCCACGGACAGGGGGAGAACACCGGGGAGCTGTTTTTT CSVHGQGENTGELFF
TRBJ2-7 TRBD1 TRBV12-5 NA TGTGCTAGTGGTTTTGGGACAGGTGAACGGGAGCAGTACTTC CASGFGTGEREQYF
TRBJ1-1 TRBD1 TRBV28 few TGTGCCAGCAGTCTATACATGGGACAGCAGAACACTGAAGCTTTCTTT CASSLYMGQQNTEAFF
TRBJ1-1 NA TRBV18 NA TGTGCCAGCTCACCCTGGGCGCAAGGGGACACTGAAGCTTTCTTT CASSPWAQGDTEAFF
TRBJ2-1 NA TRBV27 NA TGTGCCAGCAGTCCTCAAACCTCTGGAGGGCAGTTCTTC CASSPQTSGGQFF
TRBJ1-1 NA TRBV7-9 few TGTGCCAGCAGCTTACAGGGAGGCGAAGCTTTCTTT CASSLQGGEAFF
TRBJ1-3 TRBD1 TRBV9 NA TGTGCCAGCAGCGTAGGAAGGAGGACAGGGGCGGACACCATATATTTT CASSVGRRTGADTIYF
TRBJ1-1 TRBD1 TRBV6-1 NA TGTGCCAGCAGTGAATCAGGGGGCACTGAAGCTTTCTTT CASSESGGTEAFF
TRBJ2-3 NA TRBV30 once TGTGCCTGGAGTAACCCGGCCCGGGCAGATACGCAGTATTTT CAWSNPARADTQYF
TRBJ2-7 TRBD2 TRBV19 NA TGTGCCAGTAGTATCGGGGGGGGGCCGTATGGCTACGAGCAGTACTTC CASSIGGGPYGYEQYF
TRBJ2-7 TRBD2 TRBV6-1 NA TGTGCCAGCAGTGAACAGGGACTACTATCCTACGAGCAGTACTTC CASSEQGLLSYEQYF
TRBJ1-1 TRBD1 TRBV7-8 NA TGTGCCAGCAGCTCTTGGACAGGGAGGGACACTGAAGCTTTCTTT CASSSWTGRDTEAFF
TRBJ2-3 NA TRBV2 NA TGTGCCACCGCGGAGGGCACAGATACGCAGTATTTT CATAEGTDTQYF
TRBJ2-5 TRBD1 TRBV7-8 NA TGTGCCAGCATCAACAAGCGGGACAGGGGAAAGACCCAGTACTTC CASINKRDRGKTQYF
TRBJ2-5 TRBD2 TRBV6-5 NA TGTGCCAGCATTCGGACTAGCGGGGGGGAAGAGACCCAGTACTTC CASIRTSGGEETQYF
TRBJ2-1 TRBD1 TRBV6-5 NA TGTGCCAGCAGTTCGAGACAGGGGGCCCTGTTCTTC CASSSRQGALFF
TRBJ1-2 TRBD1 TRBV5-5 NA TGTGCCAGCAGCTCCCGAGTACAGGGGAGCGGCTACACCTTC CASSSRVQGSGYTF
TRBJ2-6 NA TRBV19 NA TGTGCCGCCGAGGGGGTGGGGGCCAACGTCCTGACTTTC CAAEGVGANVLTF
TRBJ2-2 TRBD2 TRBV30 few TGTGCCGGTGGGGCCCAGCGGGGCTCTAACGGGGAGCTGTTTTTT CAGGAQRGSNGELFF
TRBJ1-5 NA TRBV5-8 few TGTGCCAGCAGGCCGGGGGGCGGGGGTCAGCCCCAGCATTTT CASRPGGGGQPQHF
TRBJ1-3 NA TRBV6-6 NA TGTGCCAGCAGTTACCGGGGTTCCGGAAACACCATATATTTT CASSYRGSGNTIYF
TRBJ2-6 TRBD1 TRBV5-4 NA TGTGCCAGCAGCGTCAGGGGGAGCTCTGGGGCCAACGTCCTGACTTTC CASSVRGSSGANVLTF
TRBJ2-3 NA TRBV13 NA TGTGCCAGCAGCTTATTGGGCGGGGTTTTCACAGATACGCAGTATTTT CASSLLGGVFTDTQYF
TRBJ2-7 NA TRBV7-9 NA TGTGCCAGCAGCTTAGGGAGCTACGAGCAGTACTTC CASSLGSYEQYF
TRBJ1-4 NA TRBV19 NA TGTGCCAGTCACGGCAGCGTTGAAAAACTGTTTTTT CASHGSVEKLFF
TRBJ2-1 NA TRBV7-7 NA TGTGCTAGCAGCCTCGGTTCCCAGGATGAGCAGTTCTTC CASSLGSQDEQFF
TRBJ2-3 TRBD2 TRBV7-9 NA TGTGCCAGCAGCACACGGGGGGGTAGTGGTGATACGCAGTATTTT CASSTRGGSGDTQYF
TRBJ1-6 NA TRBV5-4 once TGTGCCAGCAGCTTAGCTTTAGGGGAAGGTTCACCCCTCCACTTT CASSLALGEGSPLHF
TRBJ1-2 TRBD1 TRBV7-3 NA TGTGCCAGCAGCTTACAGGGACAGGGGTCCTATGGCTACACCTTC CASSLQGQGSYGYTF
TRBJ2-1 NA TRBV12-3/TRBV12-4 NA TGTGCCAGCAGTTCGAGGGTTCCCCATGAGCAGTTCTTC CASSSRVPHEQFF
TRBJ1-2 NA TRBV28 once TGTGCCAGCAGTGTGCCCTTACAGGGACCCTTGGATGGCTACACCTTC CASSVPLQGPLDGYTF
TRBJ2-2 TRBD2 TRBV5-1 NA TGCGCCAGCAGCTTTATAGCGGGGGGCGACGGGGAGCTGTTTTTT CASSFIAGGDGELFF